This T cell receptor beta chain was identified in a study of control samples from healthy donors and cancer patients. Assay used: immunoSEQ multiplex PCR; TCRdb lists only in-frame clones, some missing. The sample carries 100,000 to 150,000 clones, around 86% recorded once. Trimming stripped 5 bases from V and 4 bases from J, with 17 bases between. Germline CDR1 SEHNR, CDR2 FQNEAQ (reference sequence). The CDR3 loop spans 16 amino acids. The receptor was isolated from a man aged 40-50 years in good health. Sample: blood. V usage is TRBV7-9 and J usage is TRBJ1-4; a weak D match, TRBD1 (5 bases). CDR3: CASSDRGREGNEKLFF. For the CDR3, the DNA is TGTGCCAGCAGCGACCGGGGACGGGAGGGTAATGAAAAACTGTTTTTT.